Listed below are T cell receptor beta chains from one sample, sequenced in a study of PD-1 blockade in classical Hodgkin lymphoma. Data came from immunoSEQ multiplex PCR; TCRdb stores just in-frame clones and leaves some out. This table has about 93,000 clones, more than 70% appearing once. Sequenced here: peripheral blood mononuclear cells (PBMCs), sampled before the fourth cycle of nivolumab. These receptors were taken from a human donor with classical Hodgkin lymphoma. Both conserved end residues are part of each CDR3. Each record gives: CDR3 DNA, CDR3 protein, J gene, clone size, V gene, D gene. A D gene is named only where the DNA matches it firmly. Clone size is given for some rows only: seen once, a few or many times, or a class if the clone is expanded.

DNA: TGCGCCAGCAGCATGGACAGGGGGGATGAAAAACTGTTTTTT; CDR3: CASSMDRGDEKLFF; J: TRBJ1-4; size: -; V: TRBV5-1; D: TRBD1
DNA: TGTGCCAGCAGTTCGGACCTCTACGAGCAGTACTTC; CDR3: CASSSDLYEQYF; J: TRBJ2-7; size: -; V: TRBV28; D: -
DNA: TGTGCCAGCAGCTTCGGCACAGATACGCAGTATTTT; CDR3: CASSFGTDTQYF; J: TRBJ2-3; size: -; V: TRBV7-2; D: -
DNA: TGTGCCAGCAGTTTTCGGACTAGCGGTACCTACGAGCAGTACTTC; CDR3: CASSFRTSGTYEQYF; J: TRBJ2-7; size: -; V: TRBV28; D: TRBD2
DNA: TGTGCCAGCAGTCCGACTTTGACAGGGGTGGTCGGCTACACCTTC; CDR3: CASSPTLTGVVGYTF; J: TRBJ1-2; size: once; V: TRBV27; D: TRBD1
DNA: TGTGCCACCCTTTCCTCTGGGGCCAACGTCCTGACTTTC; CDR3: CATLSSGANVLTF; J: TRBJ2-6; size: -; V: TRBV28; D: -
DNA: TGTGCCAACAGACAGGGGGCAGAAACTGAAGCTTTCTTT; CDR3: CANRQGAETEAFF; J: TRBJ1-1; size: -; V: TRBV10-3; D: TRBD1
DNA: TGTGCCAGCAGGTTAGAAGCGGGAGTTAATACGCAGTATTTT; CDR3: CASRLEAGVNTQYF; J: TRBJ2-3; size: once; V: TRBV6-4; D: TRBD2
DNA: TGTGCTAGTGGTTTTACACAGGGGGCCCTGGAAAGCAATCAGCCCCAGCATTTT; CDR3: CASGFTQGALESNQPQHF; J: TRBJ1-5; size: -; V: TRBV12-5; D: TRBD1
DNA: TGCGCCAGCAGAAGAACACAGGAGTCCTACGAGCAGTACTTC; CDR3: CASRRTQESYEQYF; J: TRBJ2-7; size: -; V: TRBV5-1; D: -
DNA: TGCGCCAGCAGCCATCGAGACTGGAACACTGAAGCTTTCTTT; CDR3: CASSHRDWNTEAFF; J: TRBJ1-1; size: -; V: TRBV4-1; D: -
DNA: TGTGCCAGCAGTATAGTCCCCAATCAGCCCCAGCATTTT; CDR3: CASSIVPNQPQHF; J: TRBJ1-5; size: -; V: TRBV6-6; D: -
DNA: TGTGCCAGCAGCTTACGAGGCGGGGGCCTCTACACAGATACGCAGTATTTT; CDR3: CASSLRGGGLYTDTQYF; J: TRBJ2-3; size: -; V: TRBV11-3; D: -
DNA: TGTGCCAGCAGTGATAAGCACAGGGCCACAGATACGCAGTATTTT; CDR3: CASSDKHRATDTQYF; J: TRBJ2-3; size: -; V: TRBV6-1; D: -
DNA: TGTGCCAGCAGCTTGGCCTTGGGGGCGGGAGGTCGAACCGGGGAGCTGTTTTTT; CDR3: CASSLALGAGGRTGELFF; J: TRBJ2-2; size: -; V: TRBV5-4; D: TRBD2
DNA: TGTGCCAGCAGCCCGGGCTGGGGACAGGGTAACGGGGAGCTGTTTTTT; CDR3: CASSPGWGQGNGELFF; J: TRBJ2-2; size: -; V: TRBV5-4; D: TRBD1
DNA: TGTGCCAGCAGTTTACACTCCGGGACGGCCATCTACGAGCAGTACTTC; CDR3: CASSLHSGTAIYEQYF; J: TRBJ2-7; size: -; V: TRBV27; D: -